Sequencing of this T cell receptor beta chain was carried out in a study of blood T cell repertoires in COVID-19. Data came from immunoSEQ multiplex PCR; TCRdb stores just in-frame clones and leaves some out. Of 80,000 to 100,000 clones listed, about 84% were seen once; the top ten hold approximately 4.5%. Sequenced sample: peripheral blood. This sequence originates from a man aged 60-69 years with acute or convalescent COVID-19.

This chain's CDR3 is CATSDSGQIPNTGELFF. In DNA, the CDR3 is TGTGCCACCAGTGATTCGGGACAGATTCCGAACACCGGGGAGCTGTTTTTT. The chain uses TRBV24-1 and TRBJ2-2; 7 bases line up with TRBD1. The J segment lost 0 bases and the V segment lost 2 bases, leaving 5 bases of the junction unmatched. The CDR3 loop spans 17 amino acids. Germline assignment: CDR1 KGHDR and CDR2 SFDVKD.